The clone carrying this T cell receptor (beta chain) was counted only a few times. This sample is drawn from a study of T cells in localized non-small cell lung cancer. Measured with immunoSEQ multiplex PCR; TCRdb has only the in-frame clones, and not every one. Here the sample spans approximately 1,300 clones, under 25% being singletons. This clonotype was obtained from a woman between 35 and 70 years old with stage I lung adenocarcinoma. Material: normal lung tissue next to the tumor, obtained before any cancer treatment.

In DNA, the CDR3 is TGTGCCAGCAGCCCAGGGTCCTCTGGAAACACCATATATTTT. Amino acid sequence: CASSPGSSGNTIYF. The chain combines TRBV11-3 with TRBJ1-3; D may be TRBD1 (5 bases). Germline V gene lookup returns CDR1 SGHNT and CDR2 YENEEA. Trimming pared 5 bases from V and 0 bases from J, leaving 8 bases between. CDR3 size: 14 residues.